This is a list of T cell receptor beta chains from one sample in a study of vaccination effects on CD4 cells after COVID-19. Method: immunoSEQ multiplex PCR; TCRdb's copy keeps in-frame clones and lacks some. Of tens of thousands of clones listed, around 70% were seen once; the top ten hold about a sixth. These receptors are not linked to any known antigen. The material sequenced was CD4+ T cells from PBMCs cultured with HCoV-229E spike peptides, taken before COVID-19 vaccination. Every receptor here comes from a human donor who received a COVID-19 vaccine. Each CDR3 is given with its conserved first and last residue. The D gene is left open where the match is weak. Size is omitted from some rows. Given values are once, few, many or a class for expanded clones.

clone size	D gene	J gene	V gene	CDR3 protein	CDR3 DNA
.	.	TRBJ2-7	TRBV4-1	CASSQRLTGTTTSYEQYF	TGCGCCAGCAGCCAAAGACTGACCGGGACAACGACTTCCTACGAGCAGTACTTC
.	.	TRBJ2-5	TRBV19	CASSIGGRIQETQYF	TGTGCCAGTAGTATAGGGGGACGGATTCAAGAGACCCAGTACTTC
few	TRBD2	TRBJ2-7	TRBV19	CASSIGLASSYEQYF	TGTGCCAGTAGTATAGGACTAGCGTCCTCCTACGAGCAGTACTTC
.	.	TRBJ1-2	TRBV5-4	CASSSLGVVNYGYTF	TGTGCCAGCAGCTCTCTCGGGGTCGTCAACTATGGCTACACCTTC
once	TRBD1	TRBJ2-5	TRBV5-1	CASSRIQGSEETQYF	TGCGCCAGCAGCAGGATACAGGGGAGCGAAGAGACCCAGTACTTC
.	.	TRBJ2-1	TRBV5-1	CASSPLYIRTLKRDYNEQFF	TGCGCCAGCAGCCCCCTTTATATAAGGACACTCAAAAGGGACTACAATGAGCAGTTCTTC
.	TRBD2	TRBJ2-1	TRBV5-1	CASSSLPGLAGTVEQFF	TGCGCCAGCAGCTCGCTACCGGGACTAGCGGGAACGGTTGAGCAGTTCTTC
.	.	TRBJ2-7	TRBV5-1	CASSLEPDSYEQYF	TGCGCCAGCAGCTTGGAGCCAGACTCCTACGAGCAGTACTTC
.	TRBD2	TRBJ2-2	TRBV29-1	CSVLGLSGSAGELFF	TGCAGCGTCCTAGGCCTTAGCGGGAGCGCCGGGGAGCTGTTTTTT
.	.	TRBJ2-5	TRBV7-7	CASSSGRSWQETQYF	TGTGCCAGCAGTTCGGGCCGTTCGTGGCAAGAGACCCAGTACTTC
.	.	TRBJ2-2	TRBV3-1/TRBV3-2	CASSQVPGELFF	TGTGCCAGCAGCCAAGTTCCCGGGGAGCTGTTTTTT
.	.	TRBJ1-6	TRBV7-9	CASSLGGEYNSPLHF	TGTGCCAGCAGCTTAGGTGGGGAATATAATTCACCCCTCCACTTT
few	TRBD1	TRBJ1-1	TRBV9	CASSPRQGGLGTEAFF	TGTGCCAGCAGCCCACGGCAGGGGGGGCTCGGTACTGAAGCTTTCTTT
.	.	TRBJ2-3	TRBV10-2	CASRPSPALTDTQYF	TGCGCCAGCAGGCCCTCGCCAGCCCTCACAGATACGCAGTATTTT
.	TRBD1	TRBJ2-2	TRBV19	CASSTGGNTGELFF	TGTGCCAGTAGTACAGGGGGCAACACCGGGGAGCTGTTTTTT
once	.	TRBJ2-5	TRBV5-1	CASSFVGGEQETQYF	TGCGCCAGCAGCTTTGTGGGGGGAGAGCAAGAGACCCAGTACTTC
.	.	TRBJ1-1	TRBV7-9	CASSLGEIFTEAFF	TGTGCCAGCAGCCTAGGTGAGATTTTCACTGAAGCTTTCTTT
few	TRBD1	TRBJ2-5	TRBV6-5	CAIDRGNGFETQYF	TGTGCCATCGACAGGGGTAACGGCTTCGAGACCCAGTACTTC
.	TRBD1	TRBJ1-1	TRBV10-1	CASSLQTGGNTEAFF	TGCGCCAGCAGTCTCCAAACAGGGGGCAACACTGAAGCTTTCTTT
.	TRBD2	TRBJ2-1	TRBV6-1	CASSVSSGGVYNEQFF	TGTGCCAGCAGTGTGTCTAGCGGGGGGGTCTACAATGAGCAGTTCTTC